Sequencing of this T cell receptor (beta chain) was carried out in a study of T cell clonotyping in hematopoietic cell transplantation (dated by TCRdb to the early 2020s). Describing the broader study: The study collected around 130 blood samples from some 35 consecutive transplant recipients and their related donors. Recruitment of patients ran from late 2015 to early 2017, and follow-up continued until September 2020 or until death.

The sample's time point label is to be understood as: 100 days after allo-HCT. Recipient blood was collected about 28 days before transplant and at days 30, 100 and 180 after transplant. Nuclei Lysis Solution was used to extract genomic DNA from fresh or cryopreserved unfractionated peripheral blood mononuclear cells. This clone is identified as medium-sized (0.01 to 0.1%). Its antigen is unknown. The input lacks base qualities; no much larger clone sits a single base away. Here is what the overall study found, with its caveats: After transplant, TCR diversity in recipients dropped, and pathologically expanded clonotypes increased progressively from day 30 to day 180. Broader TCR repertoire diversity after transplant was predicted by Inverse Simpson Index values from donors and from recipients before transplant. The sample size was limited, and because cells were not sorted, the contributions of CD4 and CD8 repertoires could not be separated. Just a small fraction of recipient repertoires overlapped with donor repertoires, and more than 95% appeared de novo at the given depth.

The immunoSEQ assay, a bias-controlled multiplex PCR using V- and J-specific primers, was used to amplify TCR beta CDR3 regions from genomic DNA. In a second PCR step, the CDR3 amplicons were tagged with a proprietary barcode plus Illumina adapter sequences. CDR3 libraries were sequenced on an Illumina MiSeq instrument. The source study handled its data this way. Export and quality control were done with immunoSEQ Analyzer 3.0, while downstream analyses used R Bioconductor and Immunarch. Only productive rearrangements within the normalized downsampled data set were used in the calculation of repertoire metrics. Pathologically expanded clonotypes were defined as those larger than 5 templates in the normalized cohort. The Inverse Simpson Index served as the measure of repertoire diversity. To capture all clonotypes, the CMV-specificity analyses were run on the non-normalized data set. TCRdb retrieved this table from immuneACCESS and kept in-frame rearrangements only. Not all clones are present; in checked studies, unresolved V genes account for under half, and no reason is known for the remainder. The V and J calls and the clone size are those of that table, but D and trimming were determined from the DNA. The sample table contains about 6,200 clones; only one count was recorded for 77% of them. The ten most abundant clones make up roughly a third of the sample.

The germline V gene encodes CDR1 LNHDA and CDR2 SQIVND (reference sequence). Relative to germline, V is 5 bases shorter and J is 0 bases shorter, with 11 bases between their ends. The CDR3 runs 14 amino acids, cysteine and phenylalanine included. Only the CDR3 region is kept as DNA, spanning 42 bases read in frame from base 1. The chain couples TRBV19 to TRBJ2-7; the D gene is not confidently resolved. The material sequenced was PBMCs, taken 100 days after allogeneic stem cell transplant. This clonotype originated in a female patient aged 25-40 years who had an allogeneic stem cell transplant, so the T cells may come from the graft donor. Some clones in this sample may be carry-over from other donors' samples. The CDR3 protein is CASSQSFGSYEQYF. The sequenced DNA is TGTGCCAGTAGTCAGTCCTTTGGCTCCTACGAGCAGTACTTC.